This entry features one T cell receptor (beta chain) sequence. Its antigen remains unidentified. This entry belongs to a study of cytomegalovirus exposure and HLA in healthy donors. Points from the study as a whole: A later examination showed that TCR association rates differed by HLA locus, with DRB1 most and HLA-C fewest. Cytomegalovirus-associated TCR beta chains were listed, numbering some 170. Indistinguishability led to the exclusion of some V segments, TRBV6-2 and TRBV6-3 included. In a later analysis, at a false discovery rate of 0.05, over 15,000 TCR beta sequences were associated with HLA alleles.

Both 60 Vbeta primers and 13 Jbeta primers went into the PCR. Here immunoSEQ multiplex PCR was the method, and the copy in TCRdb shows in-frame clones only, minus some. The data show under 300,000 clones, over 70% seen once. Germline CDR1 reads SEHNR; CDR2 reads FQNEAQ (reference sequence). V dropped 5 bases and J dropped 3; count of bases not matched to a gene: 7. The CDR3 is 15 amino acids. The specimen sequenced was PBMCs. The rearrangement uses TRBV7-9 and TRBJ2-7; 10 bases agree with TRBD1. The TCR was taken from a woman aged 60 to 75 in good health and CMV-seropositive. CDR3 nucleotides: TGTGCCAGCAGCCCCCGGACAGGGGGAGGCTACGAGCAGTACTTC. Its protein is CASSPRTGGGYEQYF.